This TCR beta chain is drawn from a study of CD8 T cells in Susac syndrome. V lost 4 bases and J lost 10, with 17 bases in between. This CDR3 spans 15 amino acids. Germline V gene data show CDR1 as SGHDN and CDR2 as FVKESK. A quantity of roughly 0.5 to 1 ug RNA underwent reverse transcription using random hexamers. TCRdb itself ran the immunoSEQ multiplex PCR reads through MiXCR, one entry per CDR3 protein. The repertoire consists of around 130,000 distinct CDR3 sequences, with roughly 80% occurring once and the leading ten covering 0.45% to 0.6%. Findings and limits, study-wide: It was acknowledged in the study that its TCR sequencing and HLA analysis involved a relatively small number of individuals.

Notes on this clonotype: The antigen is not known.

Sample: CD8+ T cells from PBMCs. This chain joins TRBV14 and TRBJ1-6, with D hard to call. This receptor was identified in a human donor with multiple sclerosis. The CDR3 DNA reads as TGTGCCAGCAGCCCACAAACGCCTCCATGGTCACCCCTCCACTTT. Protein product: CASSPQTPPWSPLHF.